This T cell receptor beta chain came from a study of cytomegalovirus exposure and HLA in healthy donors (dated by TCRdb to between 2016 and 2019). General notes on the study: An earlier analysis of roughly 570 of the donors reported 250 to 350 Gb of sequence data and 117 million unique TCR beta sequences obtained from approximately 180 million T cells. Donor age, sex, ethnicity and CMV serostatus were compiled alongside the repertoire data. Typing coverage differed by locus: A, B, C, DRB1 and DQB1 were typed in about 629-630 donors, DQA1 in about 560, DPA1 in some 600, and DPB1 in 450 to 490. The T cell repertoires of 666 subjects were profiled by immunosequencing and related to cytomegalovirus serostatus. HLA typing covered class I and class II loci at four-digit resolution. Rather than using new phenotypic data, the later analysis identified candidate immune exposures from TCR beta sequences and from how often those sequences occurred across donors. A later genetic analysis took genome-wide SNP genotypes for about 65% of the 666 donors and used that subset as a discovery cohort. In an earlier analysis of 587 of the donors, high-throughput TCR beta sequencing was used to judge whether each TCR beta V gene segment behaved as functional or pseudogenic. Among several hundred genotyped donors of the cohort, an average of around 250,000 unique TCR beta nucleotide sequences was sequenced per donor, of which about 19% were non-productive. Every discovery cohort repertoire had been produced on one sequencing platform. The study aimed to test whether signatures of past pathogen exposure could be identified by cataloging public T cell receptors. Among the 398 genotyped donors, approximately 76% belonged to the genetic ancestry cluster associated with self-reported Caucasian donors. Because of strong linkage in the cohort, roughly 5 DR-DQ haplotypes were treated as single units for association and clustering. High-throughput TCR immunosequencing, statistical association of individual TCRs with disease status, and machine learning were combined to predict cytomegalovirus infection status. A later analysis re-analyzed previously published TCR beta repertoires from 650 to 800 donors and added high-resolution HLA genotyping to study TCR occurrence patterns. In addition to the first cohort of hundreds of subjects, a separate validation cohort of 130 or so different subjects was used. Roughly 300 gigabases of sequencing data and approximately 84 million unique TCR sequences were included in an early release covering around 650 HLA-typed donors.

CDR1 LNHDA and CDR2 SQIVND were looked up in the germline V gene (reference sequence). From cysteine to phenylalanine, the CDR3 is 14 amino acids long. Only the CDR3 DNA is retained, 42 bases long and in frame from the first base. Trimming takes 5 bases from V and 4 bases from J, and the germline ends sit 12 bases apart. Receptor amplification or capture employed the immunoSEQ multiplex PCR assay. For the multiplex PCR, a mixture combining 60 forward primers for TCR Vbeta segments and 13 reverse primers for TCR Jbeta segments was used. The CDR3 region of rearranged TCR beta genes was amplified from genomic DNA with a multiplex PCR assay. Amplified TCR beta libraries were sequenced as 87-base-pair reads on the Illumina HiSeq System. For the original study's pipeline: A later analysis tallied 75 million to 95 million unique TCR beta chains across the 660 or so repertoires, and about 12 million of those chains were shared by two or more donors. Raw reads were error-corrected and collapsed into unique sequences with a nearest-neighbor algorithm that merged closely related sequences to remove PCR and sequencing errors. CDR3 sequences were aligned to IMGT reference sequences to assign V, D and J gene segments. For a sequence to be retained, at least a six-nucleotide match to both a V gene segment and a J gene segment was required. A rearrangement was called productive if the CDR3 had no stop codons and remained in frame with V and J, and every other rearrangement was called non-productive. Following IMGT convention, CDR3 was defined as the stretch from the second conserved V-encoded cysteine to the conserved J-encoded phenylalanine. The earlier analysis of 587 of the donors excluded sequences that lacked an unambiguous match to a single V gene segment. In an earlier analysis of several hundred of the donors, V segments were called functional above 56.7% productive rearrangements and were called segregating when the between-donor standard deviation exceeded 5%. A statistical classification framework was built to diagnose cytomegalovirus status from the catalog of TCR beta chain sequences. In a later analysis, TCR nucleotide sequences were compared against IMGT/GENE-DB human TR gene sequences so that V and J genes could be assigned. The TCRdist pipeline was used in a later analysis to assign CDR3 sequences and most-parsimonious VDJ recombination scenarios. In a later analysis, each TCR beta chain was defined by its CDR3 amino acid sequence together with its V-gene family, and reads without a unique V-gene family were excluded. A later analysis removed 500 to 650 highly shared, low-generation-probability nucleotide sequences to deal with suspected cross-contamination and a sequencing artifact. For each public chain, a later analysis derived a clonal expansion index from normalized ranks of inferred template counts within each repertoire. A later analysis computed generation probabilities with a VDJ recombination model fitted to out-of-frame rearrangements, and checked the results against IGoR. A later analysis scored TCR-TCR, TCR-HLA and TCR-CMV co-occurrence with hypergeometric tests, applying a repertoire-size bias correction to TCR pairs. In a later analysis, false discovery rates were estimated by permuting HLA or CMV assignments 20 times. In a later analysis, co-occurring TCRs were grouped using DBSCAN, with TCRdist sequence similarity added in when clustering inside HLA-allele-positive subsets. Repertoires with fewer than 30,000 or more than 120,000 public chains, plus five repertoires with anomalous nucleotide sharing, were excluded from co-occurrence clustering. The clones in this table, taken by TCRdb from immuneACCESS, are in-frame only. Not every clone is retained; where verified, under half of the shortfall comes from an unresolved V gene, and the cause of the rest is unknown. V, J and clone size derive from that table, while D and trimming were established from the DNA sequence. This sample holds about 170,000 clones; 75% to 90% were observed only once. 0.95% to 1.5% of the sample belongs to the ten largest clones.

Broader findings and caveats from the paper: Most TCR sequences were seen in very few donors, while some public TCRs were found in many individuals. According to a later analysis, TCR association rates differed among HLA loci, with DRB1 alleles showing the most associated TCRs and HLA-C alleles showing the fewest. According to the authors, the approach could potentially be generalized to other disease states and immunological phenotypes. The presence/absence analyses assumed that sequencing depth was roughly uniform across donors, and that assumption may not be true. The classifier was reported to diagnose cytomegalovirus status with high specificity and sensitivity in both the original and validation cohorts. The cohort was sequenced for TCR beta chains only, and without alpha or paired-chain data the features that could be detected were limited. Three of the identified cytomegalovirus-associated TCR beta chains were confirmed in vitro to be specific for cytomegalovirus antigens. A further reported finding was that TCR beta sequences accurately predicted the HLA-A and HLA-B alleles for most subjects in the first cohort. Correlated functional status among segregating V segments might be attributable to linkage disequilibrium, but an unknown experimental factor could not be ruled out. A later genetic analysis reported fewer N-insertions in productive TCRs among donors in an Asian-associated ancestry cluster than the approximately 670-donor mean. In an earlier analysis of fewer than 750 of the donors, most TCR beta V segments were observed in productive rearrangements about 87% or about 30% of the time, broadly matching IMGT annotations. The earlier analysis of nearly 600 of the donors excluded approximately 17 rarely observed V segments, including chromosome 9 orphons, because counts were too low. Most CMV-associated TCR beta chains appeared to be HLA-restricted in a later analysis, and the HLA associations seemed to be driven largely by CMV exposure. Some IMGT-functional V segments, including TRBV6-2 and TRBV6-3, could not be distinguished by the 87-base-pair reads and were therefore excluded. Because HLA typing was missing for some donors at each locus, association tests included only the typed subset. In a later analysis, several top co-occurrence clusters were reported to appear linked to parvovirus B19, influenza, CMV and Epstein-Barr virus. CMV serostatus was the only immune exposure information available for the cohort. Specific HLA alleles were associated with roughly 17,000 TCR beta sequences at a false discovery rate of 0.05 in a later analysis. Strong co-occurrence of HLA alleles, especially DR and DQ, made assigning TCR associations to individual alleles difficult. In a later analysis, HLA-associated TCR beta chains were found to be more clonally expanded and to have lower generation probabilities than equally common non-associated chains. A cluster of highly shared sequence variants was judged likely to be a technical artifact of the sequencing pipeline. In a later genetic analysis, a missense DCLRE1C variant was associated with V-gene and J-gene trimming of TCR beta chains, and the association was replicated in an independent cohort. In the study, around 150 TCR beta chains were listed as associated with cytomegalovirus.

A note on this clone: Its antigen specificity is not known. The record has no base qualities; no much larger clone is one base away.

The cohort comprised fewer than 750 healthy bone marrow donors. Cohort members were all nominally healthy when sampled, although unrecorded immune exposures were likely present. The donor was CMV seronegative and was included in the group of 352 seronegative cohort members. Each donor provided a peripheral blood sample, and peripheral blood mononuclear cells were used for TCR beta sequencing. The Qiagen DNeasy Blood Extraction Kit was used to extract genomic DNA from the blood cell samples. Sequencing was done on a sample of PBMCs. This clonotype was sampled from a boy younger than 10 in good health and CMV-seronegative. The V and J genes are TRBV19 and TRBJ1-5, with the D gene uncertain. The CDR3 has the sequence CASSQNRLNQPQHF. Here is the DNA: TGTGCCAGTAGTCAAAACAGATTAAATCAGCCCCAGCATTTT.